Included here is one TCR beta chain sequence, with context. Some clones are missing from TCRdb's copy, which holds only in-frame ones; the method was immunoSEQ multiplex PCR. The sample includes 68,000 or so clones, just over 90% of them seen just once. This sample was taken from a study of T cell changes during pregnancy in multiple sclerosis. CDR1 and CDR2 (germline): MNHNY, SVGAGI (reference sequence). With V trimmed by 4 bases and J by 7 bases, 10 bases remained unmatched. The CDR3 spans 15 residues. The sequence was collected from a female donor in good health, enrolled as a control in a pregnancy study. The sample here was peripheral blood, taken in the second trimester of pregnancy. The chain couples TRBV6-6 to TRBJ2-1; 7 positions match TRBD2. In nucleotides, the CDR3 is TGTGCCAGCAGTTTTGGACTAGAGAGGGGTAATGAGCAGTTCTTC. Translation gives CASSFGLERGNEQFF.